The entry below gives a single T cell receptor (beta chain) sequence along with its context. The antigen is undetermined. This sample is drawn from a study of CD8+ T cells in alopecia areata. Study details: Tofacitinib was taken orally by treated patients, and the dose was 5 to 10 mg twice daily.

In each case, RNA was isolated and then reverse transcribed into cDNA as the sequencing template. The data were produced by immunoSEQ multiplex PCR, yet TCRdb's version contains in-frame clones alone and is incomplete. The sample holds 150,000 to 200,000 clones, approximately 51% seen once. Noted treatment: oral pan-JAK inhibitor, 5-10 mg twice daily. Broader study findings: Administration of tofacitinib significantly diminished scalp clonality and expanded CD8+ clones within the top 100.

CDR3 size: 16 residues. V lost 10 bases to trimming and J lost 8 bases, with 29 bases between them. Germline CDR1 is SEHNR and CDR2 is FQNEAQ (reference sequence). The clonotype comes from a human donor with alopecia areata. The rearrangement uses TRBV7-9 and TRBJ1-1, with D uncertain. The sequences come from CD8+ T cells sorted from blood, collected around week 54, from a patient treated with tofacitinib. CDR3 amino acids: CATVKPHSPTAPEAFF. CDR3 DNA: TGTGCCACCGTGAAACCACATTCCCCAACCGCTCCAGAAGCTTTCTTT. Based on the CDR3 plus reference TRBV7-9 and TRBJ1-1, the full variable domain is DTGVSQNPRHKITKRGQNVTFRCDPISEHNRLYWYRQTLGQGPEFLTYFQNEAQLEKSRLLSDRFSAERPKGSFSTLEIQRTEQGDSAMYLCATVKPHSPTAPEAFFGQGTRLTVV.